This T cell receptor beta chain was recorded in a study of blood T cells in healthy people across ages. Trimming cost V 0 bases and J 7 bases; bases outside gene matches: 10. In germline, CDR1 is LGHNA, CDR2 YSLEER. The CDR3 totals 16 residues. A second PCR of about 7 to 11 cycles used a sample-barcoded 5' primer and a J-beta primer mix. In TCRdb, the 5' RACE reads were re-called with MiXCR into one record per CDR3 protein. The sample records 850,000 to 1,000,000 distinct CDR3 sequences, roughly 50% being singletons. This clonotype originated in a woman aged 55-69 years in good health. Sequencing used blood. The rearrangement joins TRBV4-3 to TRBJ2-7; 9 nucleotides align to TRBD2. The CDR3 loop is CASSQDAGGLYREQYF. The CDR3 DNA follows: TGCGCCAGCAGCCAAGACGCGGGAGGGCTATATAGAGAGCAGTACTTC.